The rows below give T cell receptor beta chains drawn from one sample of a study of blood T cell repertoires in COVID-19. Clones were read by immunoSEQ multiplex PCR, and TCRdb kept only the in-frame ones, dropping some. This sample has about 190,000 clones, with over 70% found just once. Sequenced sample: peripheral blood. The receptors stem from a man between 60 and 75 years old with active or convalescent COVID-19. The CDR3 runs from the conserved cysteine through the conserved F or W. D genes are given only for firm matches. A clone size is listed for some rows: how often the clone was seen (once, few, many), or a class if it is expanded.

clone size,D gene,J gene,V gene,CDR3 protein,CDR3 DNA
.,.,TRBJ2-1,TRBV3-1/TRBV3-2,CASSPGIAIYNEQFF,TGTGCCAGCAGCCCTGGTATAGCGATTTACAATGAGCAGTTCTTC
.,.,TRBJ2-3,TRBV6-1,CASSEGLFKALPDTQYF,TGTGCCAGCAGTGAAGGACTCTTCAAGGCCCTCCCAGATACGCAGTATTTT
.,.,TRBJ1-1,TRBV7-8,CASSLDRIQGTEAFF,TGTGCCAGCAGCTTAGACAGGATCCAAGGTACTGAAGCTTTCTTT
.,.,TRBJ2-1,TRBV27,CASSTLGGNEQFF,TGTGCCAGCAGCACCCTCGGAGGCAATGAGCAGTTCTTC
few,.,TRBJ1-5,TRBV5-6,CASSLGPLGINQPQHF,TGTGCCAGCAGCTTGGGACCTCTAGGAATTAATCAGCCCCAGCATTTT
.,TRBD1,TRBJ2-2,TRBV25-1,CASSELGQGTGELFF,TGTGCCAGCAGTGAATTAGGACAGGGCACCGGGGAGCTGTTTTTT
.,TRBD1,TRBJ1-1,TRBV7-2,CASSNRQGGTEAFF,TGTGCCAGCAGCAACCGACAGGGTGGGACTGAAGCTTTCTTT
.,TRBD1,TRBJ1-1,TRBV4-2,CASSPRQGPHSTEAFF,TGTGCCAGCAGCCCCAGACAGGGCCCGCATAGCACTGAAGCTTTCTTT
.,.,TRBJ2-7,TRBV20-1,CSAGLHEQYF,TGCAGTGCTGGCCTCCACGAGCAGTACTTC
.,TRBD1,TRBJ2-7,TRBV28,CASSTPGQGAYEQYF,TGTGCCAGCAGTACTCCGGGACAGGGGGCCTACGAGCAGTACTTC
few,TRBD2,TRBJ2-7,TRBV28,CASGSTSGIYEQYF,TGTGCCAGCGGATCGACTAGCGGTATCTACGAGCAGTACTTC
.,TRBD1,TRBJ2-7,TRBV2,CASRPRTGGYEQYF,TGTGCCAGCAGACCCCGGACAGGGGGCTACGAGCAGTACTTC
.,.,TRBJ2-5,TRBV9,CASSYQGETQYF,TGTGCCAGCAGCTATCAGGGGGAGACCCAGTACTTC
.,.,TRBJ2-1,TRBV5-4,CASSFTLAIEQFF,TGTGCCAGCAGCTTCACCCTAGCAATTGAGCAGTTCTTC
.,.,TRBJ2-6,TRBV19,CASSTDLTGTGANVLTF,TGTGCCAGTAGTACCGACCTAACAGGGACTGGGGCCAACGTCCTGACTTTC
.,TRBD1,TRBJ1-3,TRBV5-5,CASRSLDRGANTIYF,TGTGCCAGCAGGTCCCTAGACAGGGGGGCAAACACCATATATTTT
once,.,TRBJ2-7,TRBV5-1,CASSLNPRTLSYEQYF,TGCGCCAGCAGCTTAAATCCGCGGACACTCTCCTACGAGCAGTACTTC
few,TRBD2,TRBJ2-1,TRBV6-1,CASSESLAGGNEQFF,TGTGCCAGCAGTGAGTCGCTAGCGGGAGGAAATGAGCAGTTCTTC
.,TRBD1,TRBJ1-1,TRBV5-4,CASSLGGTGGYTEAFF,TGTGCCAGCAGCTTGGGCGGGACAGGGGGCTACACTGAAGCTTTCTTT
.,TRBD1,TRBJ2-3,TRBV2,CASDGVTGGRPNTQYF,TGTGCCAGCGATGGGGTGACAGGGGGCCGTCCGAATACGCAGTATTTT
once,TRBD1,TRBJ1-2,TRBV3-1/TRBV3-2,CASSRTGEGYTF,TGTGCCAGCAGCCGGACAGGGGAGGGCTACACCTTC
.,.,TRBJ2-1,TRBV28,CASSTYSLPYNEQFF,TGTGCCAGCAGTACCTACAGCCTCCCCTACAATGAGCAGTTCTTC
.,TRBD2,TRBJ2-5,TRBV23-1,CASSQSPVLAYQETQYF,TGCGCCAGCAGTCAATCCCCCGTACTAGCGTACCAAGAGACCCAGTACTTC
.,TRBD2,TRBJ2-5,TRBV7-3,CASSPPSGETQYF,TGTGCCAGCAGCCCGCCTAGCGGGGAGACCCAGTACTTC
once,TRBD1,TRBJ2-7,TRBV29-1,CSVVGDRVSYEQYF,TGCAGCGTTGTCGGGGACAGGGTCTCCTACGAGCAGTACTTC
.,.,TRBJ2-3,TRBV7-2,CASSPGTATDTQYF,TGTGCCAGCAGCCCTGGGACTGCCACAGATACGCAGTATTTT
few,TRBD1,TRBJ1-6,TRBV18,CASSPGQAVGSPLHF,TGTGCCAGCTCACCTGGACAGGCCGTTGGGTCACCCCTCCACTTT
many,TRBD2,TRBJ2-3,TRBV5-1,CASSLAGMGTDTQYF,TGCGCCAGCAGCTTAGCGGGAATGGGCACAGATACGCAGTATTTT
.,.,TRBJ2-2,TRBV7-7,CASSFQGGSTGELFF,TGTGCCAGCAGCTTTCAGGGGGGTTCCACCGGGGAGCTGTTTTTT
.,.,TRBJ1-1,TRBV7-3,CASSQGWNTEAFF,TGTGCCAGCAGCCAGGGATGGAACACTGAAGCTTTCTTT
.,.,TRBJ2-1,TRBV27,CASSVLPGAYNEQFF,TGTGCCAGCAGTGTCCTCCCGGGAGCGTACAATGAGCAGTTCTTC
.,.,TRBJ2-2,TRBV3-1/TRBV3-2,CASTPPGNSNTGELFF,TGTGCCAGCACTCCCCCGGGGAACTCGAACACCGGGGAGCTGTTTTTT
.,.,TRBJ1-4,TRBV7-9,CASSVSRGGEKLFF,TGTGCCAGCAGCGTTAGTAGGGGCGGTGAAAAACTGTTTTTT
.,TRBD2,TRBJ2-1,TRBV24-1,CATRVSGLAGDEQFF,TGTGCCACCAGGGTTAGCGGACTAGCGGGAGATGAGCAGTTCTTC
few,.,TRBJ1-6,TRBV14,CASSQGVSLHF,TGTGCCAGCAGCCAAGGAGTTTCCCTCCACTTT
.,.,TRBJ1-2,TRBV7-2,CASSLVRDTYGYTF,TGTGCCAGCAGCTTAGTACGGGACACCTATGGCTACACCTTC
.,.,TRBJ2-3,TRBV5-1,CASLSGTPSTDTQYF,TGCGCCAGCCTATCCGGGACACCAAGCACAGATACGCAGTATTTT
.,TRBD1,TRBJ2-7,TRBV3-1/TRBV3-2,CASSQALGQVLSYEQYF,TGTGCCAGCAGCCAAGCTTTAGGACAGGTCTTATCCTACGAGCAGTACTTC
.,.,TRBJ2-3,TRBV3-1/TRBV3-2,CASSQGADTQYF,TGTGCCAGCAGCCAGGGCGCAGATACGCAGTATTTT
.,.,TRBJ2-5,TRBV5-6,CASSLAAGGKETQYF,TGTGCCAGCAGCTTGGCAGCGGGTGGGAAGGAGACCCAGTACTTC
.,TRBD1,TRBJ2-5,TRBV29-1,CSVYLTGGYGGTQYF,TGCAGCGTTTACCTGACAGGGGGCTACGGCGGGACCCAGTACTTC
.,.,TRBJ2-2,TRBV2,CASSASLNTGELFF,TGTGCCAGCTCAGCTAGCTTGAACACCGGGGAGCTGTTTTTT
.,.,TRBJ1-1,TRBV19,CASSMNSRHTEAFF,TGTGCCAGTAGTATGAACAGTAGGCACACTGAAGCTTTCTTT
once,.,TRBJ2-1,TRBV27,CASSPGQSPGHFGGYNEQFF,TGTGCCAGCAGTCCCGGACAGTCCCCCGGTCATTTTGGGGGCTACAATGAGCAGTTCTTC
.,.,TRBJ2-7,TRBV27,CASNYEQYF,TGTGCCAGTAATTACGAGCAGTACTTC
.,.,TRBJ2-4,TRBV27,CASRGTVENIQYF,TGTGCCAGCAGAGGTACAGTGGAAAACATTCAGTACTTC
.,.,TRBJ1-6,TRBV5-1,CASSSLTGDNSPLHF,TGCGCCAGCAGCTCTCTGACAGGCGATAATTCACCCCTCCACTTT
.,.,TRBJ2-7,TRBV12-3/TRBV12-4,CASSLRRAGEQYF,TGTGCCAGCAGCCTAAGGAGAGCTGGCGAGCAGTACTTC
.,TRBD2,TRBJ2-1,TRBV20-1,CSASPPGLGYNEQFF,TGCAGTGCTAGTCCCCCCGGACTAGGCTACAATGAGCAGTTCTTC
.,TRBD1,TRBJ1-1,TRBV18,CASSPRQGTTEAFF,TGTGCCAGCTCACCTAGACAGGGAACGACTGAAGCTTTCTTT